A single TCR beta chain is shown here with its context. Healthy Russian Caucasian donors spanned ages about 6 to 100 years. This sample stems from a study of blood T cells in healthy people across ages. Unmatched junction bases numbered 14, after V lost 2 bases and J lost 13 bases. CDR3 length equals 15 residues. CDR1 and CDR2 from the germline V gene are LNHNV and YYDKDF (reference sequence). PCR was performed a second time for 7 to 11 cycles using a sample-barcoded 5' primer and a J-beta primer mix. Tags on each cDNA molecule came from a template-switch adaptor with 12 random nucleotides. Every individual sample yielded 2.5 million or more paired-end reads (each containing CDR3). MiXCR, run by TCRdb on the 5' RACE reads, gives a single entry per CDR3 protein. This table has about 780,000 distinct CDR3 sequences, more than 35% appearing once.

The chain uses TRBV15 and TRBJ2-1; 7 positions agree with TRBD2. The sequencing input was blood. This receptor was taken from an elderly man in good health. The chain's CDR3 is CATSRTAGPPETQFF. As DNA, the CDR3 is TGTGCCACCAGCAGAACAGCGGGGCCCCCAGAGACCCAGTTCTTC.